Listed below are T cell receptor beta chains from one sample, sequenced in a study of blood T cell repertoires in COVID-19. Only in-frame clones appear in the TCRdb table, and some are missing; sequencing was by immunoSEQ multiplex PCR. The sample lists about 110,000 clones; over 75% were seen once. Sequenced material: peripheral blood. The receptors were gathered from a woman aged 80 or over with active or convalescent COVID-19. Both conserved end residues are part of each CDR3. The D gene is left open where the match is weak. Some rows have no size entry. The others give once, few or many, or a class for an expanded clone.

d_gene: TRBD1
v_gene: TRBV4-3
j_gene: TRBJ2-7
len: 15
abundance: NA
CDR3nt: TGCGCCAGCAGCCAAGACCCCAGGGGGCTTGACGAGCAGTACTTC
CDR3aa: CASSQDPRGLDEQYF

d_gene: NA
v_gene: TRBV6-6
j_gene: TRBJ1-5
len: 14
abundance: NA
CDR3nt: TGTGCCAGCAGGGCCGGAGGGAGGACTCAGCCCCAGCATTTT
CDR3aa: CASRAGGRTQPQHF

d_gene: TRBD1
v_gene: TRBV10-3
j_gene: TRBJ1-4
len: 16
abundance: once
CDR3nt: TGTGCCATCAGTGAGTCGGGGGACAGTTCGAATGAAAAACTGTTTTTT
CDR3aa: CAISESGDSSNEKLFF

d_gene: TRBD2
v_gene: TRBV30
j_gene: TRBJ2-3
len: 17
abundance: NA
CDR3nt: TGTGCCTGGCGGGGTATAGCGGGAGAGGTTAGCCCCGCTACGCAGTATTTT
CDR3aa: CAWRGIAGEVSPATQYF

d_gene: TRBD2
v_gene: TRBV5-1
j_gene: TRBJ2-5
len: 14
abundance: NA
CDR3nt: TGCGCCAGCAAAGGGACTAGCGGGCAAGAGACCCAGTACTTC
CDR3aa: CASKGTSGQETQYF

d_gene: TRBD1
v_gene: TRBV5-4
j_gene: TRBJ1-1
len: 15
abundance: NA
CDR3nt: TGTGCCAGCAGCTTGGATACAGGGGGTATCACTGAAGCTTTCTTT
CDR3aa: CASSLDTGGITEAFF

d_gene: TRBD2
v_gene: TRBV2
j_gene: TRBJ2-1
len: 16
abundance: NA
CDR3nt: TGTGCCAGCAAACTAGCGGGCCAGAGCTCCTACAATGAGCAGTTCTTC
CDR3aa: CASKLAGQSSYNEQFF

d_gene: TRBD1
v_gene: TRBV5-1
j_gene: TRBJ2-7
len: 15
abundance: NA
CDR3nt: TGCGCCAGCAGCCTAGGGACAGTACTAATCGACGAGCAGTACTTC
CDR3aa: CASSLGTVLIDEQYF

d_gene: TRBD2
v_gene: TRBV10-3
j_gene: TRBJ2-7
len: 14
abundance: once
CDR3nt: TGTGCCATCAGAGGAGCGGGGTTTGCATACGAGCAGTACTTC
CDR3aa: CAIRGAGFAYEQYF

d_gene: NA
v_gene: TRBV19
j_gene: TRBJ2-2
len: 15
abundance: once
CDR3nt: TGTGCCAGTAGACCCTTTGACACCTACACCGGGGAGCTGTTTTTT
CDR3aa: CASRPFDTYTGELFF

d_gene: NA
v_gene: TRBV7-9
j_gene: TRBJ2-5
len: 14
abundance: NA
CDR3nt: TGTGCCAGCAGCAAAGGGACACACCAAGAGACCCAGTACTTC
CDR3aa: CASSKGTHQETQYF

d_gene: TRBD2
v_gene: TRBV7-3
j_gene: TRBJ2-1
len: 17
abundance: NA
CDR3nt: TGTGCCAGCAGCATAGCCGGTAGCGGGAGCTCCTACAATGAGCAGTTCTTC
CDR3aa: CASSIAGSGSSYNEQFF

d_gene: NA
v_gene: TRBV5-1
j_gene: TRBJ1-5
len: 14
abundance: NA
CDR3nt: TGCGCCAGCAGCCAGGGATGGGGCAATCAGCCCCAGCATTTT
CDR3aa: CASSQGWGNQPQHF

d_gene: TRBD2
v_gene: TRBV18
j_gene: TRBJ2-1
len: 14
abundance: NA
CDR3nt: TGTGCCAGCTCACCACGAGCGGGATCTGGTGAGCAGTTCTTC
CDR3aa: CASSPRAGSGEQFF

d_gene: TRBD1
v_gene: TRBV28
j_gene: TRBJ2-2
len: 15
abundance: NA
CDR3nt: TGTGCCAGCAGTCTTGGGACAGGATGGGCCGGGGAGCTGTTTTTT
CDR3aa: CASSLGTGWAGELFF

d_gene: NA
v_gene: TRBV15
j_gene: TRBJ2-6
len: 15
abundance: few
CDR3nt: TGTGCCACCAGCAGAGCGGGGTGGGGGGCCAACGTCCTGACTTTC
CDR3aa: CATSRAGWGANVLTF

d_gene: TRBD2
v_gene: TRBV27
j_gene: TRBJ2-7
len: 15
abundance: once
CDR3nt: TGTGCCAGCAGTTTAGCGGGAGGGCCTTCTACCAGGCAGTACTTC
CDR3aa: CASSLAGGPSTRQYF

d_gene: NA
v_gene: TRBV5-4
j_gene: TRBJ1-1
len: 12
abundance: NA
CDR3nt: TGTGCCAGCAGCTCCAAGAACACTGAAGCTTTCTTT
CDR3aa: CASSSKNTEAFF

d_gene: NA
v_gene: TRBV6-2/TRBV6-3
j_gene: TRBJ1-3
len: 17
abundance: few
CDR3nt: TGTGCCAGCAGCCACCTCGGCGGGGTCGCGTCTGGAAACACCATATATTTT
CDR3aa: CASSHLGGVASGNTIYF

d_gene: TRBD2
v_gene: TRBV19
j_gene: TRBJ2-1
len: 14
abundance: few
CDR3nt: TGTGCCAGTACCCCTTTGGGACGGGAGGGTGAGCAGTTCTTC
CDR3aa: CASTPLGREGEQFF

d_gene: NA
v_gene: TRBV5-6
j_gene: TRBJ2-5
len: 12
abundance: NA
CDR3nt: TGTGCCAGCAGCTTTGGCGGTGAGACCCAGTACTTC
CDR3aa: CASSFGGETQYF

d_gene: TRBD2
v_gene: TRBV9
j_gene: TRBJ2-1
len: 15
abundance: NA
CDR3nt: TGTGCCAGCAGCGTTACTAGCGGAACCTACAATGAGCAGTTCTTC
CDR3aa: CASSVTSGTYNEQFF

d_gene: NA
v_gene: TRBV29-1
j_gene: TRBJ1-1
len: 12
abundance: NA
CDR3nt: TGCAGCGCTGGGACTTGGGACACTGAAGCTTTCTTT
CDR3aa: CSAGTWDTEAFF

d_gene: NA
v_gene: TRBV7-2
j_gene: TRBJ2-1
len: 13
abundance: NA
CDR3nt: TGTGCCCGTGGTGGCAGTTACTACAATGAGCAGTTCTTC
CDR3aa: CARGGSYYNEQFF

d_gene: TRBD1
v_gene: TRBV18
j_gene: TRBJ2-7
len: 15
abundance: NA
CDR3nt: TGTGCCAGCTCACCACGGAGGACAGGGGTCTACGAGCAGTACTTC
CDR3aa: CASSPRRTGVYEQYF

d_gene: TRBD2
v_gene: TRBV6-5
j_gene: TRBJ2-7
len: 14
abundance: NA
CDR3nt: TGTGCCAGCAGGCGACTAGCGGGAGACTACGAGCAGTACTTC
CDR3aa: CASRRLAGDYEQYF

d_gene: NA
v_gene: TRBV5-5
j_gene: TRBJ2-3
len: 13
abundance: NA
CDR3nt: TGTGCCAGCAGCTCAGGCAGCACAGATACGCAGTATTTT
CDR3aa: CASSSGSTDTQYF

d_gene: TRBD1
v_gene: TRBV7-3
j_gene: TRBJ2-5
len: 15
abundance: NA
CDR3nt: TGTGCCAGCAGCTCGCCCGGGACAGGGGGAGAGACCCAGTACTTC
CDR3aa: CASSSPGTGGETQYF

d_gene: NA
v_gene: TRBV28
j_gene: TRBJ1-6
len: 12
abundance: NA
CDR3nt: TGTGCCAGCAGTTTTCAGGTTTCACCCCTCCACTTT
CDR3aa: CASSFQVSPLHF

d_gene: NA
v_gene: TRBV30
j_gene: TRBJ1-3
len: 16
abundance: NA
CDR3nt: TGTGTCCTGAAGAGAGAGGGGGGGGCGCGGAGAAACACCATATATTTT
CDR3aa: CVLKREGGARRNTIYF

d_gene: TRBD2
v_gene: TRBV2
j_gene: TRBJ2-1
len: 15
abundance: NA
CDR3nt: TGTGCCAGCAGCCCAGCGGGATTTATTTACAATGAGCAGTTCTTC
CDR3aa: CASSPAGFIYNEQFF

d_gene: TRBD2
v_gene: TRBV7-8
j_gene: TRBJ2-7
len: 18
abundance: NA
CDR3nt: TGTGCCAGCAGCGCCCGGACCGTACTAGCGGGAGGGACCTACGAGCAGTACTTC
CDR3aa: CASSARTVLAGGTYEQYF

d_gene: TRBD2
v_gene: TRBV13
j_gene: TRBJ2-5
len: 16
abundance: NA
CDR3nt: TGTGCCAGCAGCCCGCCCGATCTAGCGGGACAAGAGACCCAGTACTTC
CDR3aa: CASSPPDLAGQETQYF

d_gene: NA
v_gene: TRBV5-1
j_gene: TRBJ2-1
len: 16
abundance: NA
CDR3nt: TGCGCCAGCAGCTTGCTAACAGCTTCAAGACACAATGAGCAGTTCTTC
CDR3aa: CASSLLTASRHNEQFF

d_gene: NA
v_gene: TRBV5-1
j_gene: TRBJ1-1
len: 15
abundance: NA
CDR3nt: TGCGCCAGCAGCACCCACGGGTCCGGAACACTTGGAGCTTTCTTT
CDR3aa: CASSTHGSGTLGAFF

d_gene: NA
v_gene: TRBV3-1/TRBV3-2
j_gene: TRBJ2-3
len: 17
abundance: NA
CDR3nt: TGTGCCAGCAGCCAAGATAAGAACGGGAGTTGGGCAGATACGCAGTATTTT
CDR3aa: CASSQDKNGSWADTQYF

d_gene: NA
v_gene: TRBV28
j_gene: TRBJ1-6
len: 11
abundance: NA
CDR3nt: TGTGCCAGCAGTTCTACTTCACCCCTCCACTTT
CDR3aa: CASSSTSPLHF

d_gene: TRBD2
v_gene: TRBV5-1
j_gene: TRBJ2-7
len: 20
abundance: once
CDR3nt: TGCGCCAGCAGCTCACGACCCGCGGGACTAGCGCGAGCCTCAAACTACGAGCAGTACTTC
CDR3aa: CASSSRPAGLARASNYEQYF

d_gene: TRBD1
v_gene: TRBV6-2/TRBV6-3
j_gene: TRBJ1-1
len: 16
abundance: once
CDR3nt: TGTGCCAGCAGTTTACTCGGGACAGGGATGAACACTGAAGCTTTCTTT
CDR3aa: CASSLLGTGMNTEAFF

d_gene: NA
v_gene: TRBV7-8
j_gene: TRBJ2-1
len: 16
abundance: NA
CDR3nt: TGTGCCAGCAGCTTAGATACGGGAATTACCTACAATGAGCAGTTCTTC
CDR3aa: CASSLDTGITYNEQFF

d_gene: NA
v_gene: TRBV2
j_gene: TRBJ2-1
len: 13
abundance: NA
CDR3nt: TGTGCCAGCAGCAGTTTACCCTACAATGAGCAGTTCTTC
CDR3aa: CASSSLPYNEQFF

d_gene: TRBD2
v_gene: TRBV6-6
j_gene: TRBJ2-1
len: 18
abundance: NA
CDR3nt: TGTGCCAGCAGTCCGGGACTAGCGGGAGTAGCATCCTACAATGAGCAGTTCTTC
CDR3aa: CASSPGLAGVASYNEQFF

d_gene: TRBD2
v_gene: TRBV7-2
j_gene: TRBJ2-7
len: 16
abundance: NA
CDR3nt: TGTGCCAGCAGCTTAAGCTCGGTAGCGGGAGTAAACGAGCAGTACTTC
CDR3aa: CASSLSSVAGVNEQYF

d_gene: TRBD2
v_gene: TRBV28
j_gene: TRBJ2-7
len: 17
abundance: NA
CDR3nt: TGTGCCAGCAGCTATTTAATGGGGCGGGAGGCCACATACGAGCAGTACTTC
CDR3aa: CASSYLMGREATYEQYF

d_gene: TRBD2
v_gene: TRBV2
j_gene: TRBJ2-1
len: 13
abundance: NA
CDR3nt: TGTGCCAGCAGCGAAGGGACTAGCGGTTTCAAGTTCTTC
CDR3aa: CASSEGTSGFKFF

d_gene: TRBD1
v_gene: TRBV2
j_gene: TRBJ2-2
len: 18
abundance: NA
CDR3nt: TGTGCCAGCAGTGAAGCGCTTGGGGACAGGACAAACACCGGGGAGCTGTTTTTT
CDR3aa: CASSEALGDRTNTGELFF

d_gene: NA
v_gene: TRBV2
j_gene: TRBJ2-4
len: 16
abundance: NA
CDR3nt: TGTGCCAGCAGTGAAGTCCTAGCGCCAGCCAAAAACATTCAGTACTTC
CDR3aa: CASSEVLAPAKNIQYF

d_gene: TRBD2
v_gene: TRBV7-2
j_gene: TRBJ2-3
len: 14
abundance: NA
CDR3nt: TGTGCCAGCAGCTTAGTGCGGGAGCGAGATACGCAGTATTTT
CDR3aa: CASSLVRERDTQYF

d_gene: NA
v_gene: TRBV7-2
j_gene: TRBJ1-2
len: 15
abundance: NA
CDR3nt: TGTGCCAGCACCTACCAATACGGGGGATTCTATGGCTACACCTTC
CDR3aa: CASTYQYGGFYGYTF

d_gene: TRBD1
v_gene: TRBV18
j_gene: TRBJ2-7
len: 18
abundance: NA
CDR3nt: TGTGCCAGCTCACCCGTCCCGGGACAGGGGTCCAGCTCCTACGAGCAGTACTTC
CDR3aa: CASSPVPGQGSSSYEQYF

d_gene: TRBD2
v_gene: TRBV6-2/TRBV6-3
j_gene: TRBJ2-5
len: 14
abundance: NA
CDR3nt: TGTGCCAGCAGTTACTCCGCAGCGGGAACCACCCAGTACTTC
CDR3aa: CASSYSAAGTTQYF

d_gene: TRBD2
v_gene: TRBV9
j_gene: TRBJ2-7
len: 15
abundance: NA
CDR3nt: TGTGCCAGCAGCGTAGGGCTAGCGGGTTACTACGAGCAGTACTTC
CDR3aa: CASSVGLAGYYEQYF

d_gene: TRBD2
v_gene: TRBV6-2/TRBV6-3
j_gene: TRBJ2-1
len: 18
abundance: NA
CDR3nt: TGTGCCAGCAGTTACTCCGGAGCGGGAGGGCCTATAGAGGGTGAGCAGTTCTTC
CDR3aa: CASSYSGAGGPIEGEQFF

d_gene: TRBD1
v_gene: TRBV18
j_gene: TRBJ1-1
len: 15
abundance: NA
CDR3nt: TGTGCCAGCTCACCCCGACAGGGCGGGAACACTGAAGCTTTCTTT
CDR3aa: CASSPRQGGNTEAFF

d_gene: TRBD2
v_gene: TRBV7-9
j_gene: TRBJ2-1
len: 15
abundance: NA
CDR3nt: TGTGCCAGCAGCTTCGGACTAGCGGGAGCCCATGAGCAGTTCTTC
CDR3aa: CASSFGLAGAHEQFF